The 30 T cell receptor beta chains below were found in one sample sequenced in a study of cytomegalovirus exposure and HLA in healthy donors. Researchers ran the PCR with 60 Vbeta and 13 Jbeta primers. The method was immunoSEQ multiplex PCR; TCRdb's version includes in-frame clones alone and lacks a portion of them. The sample lists 100,000 to 150,000 clones, less than 85% occurring once. The sequencing sample was made of PBMCs. The receptor set was obtained from a female donor in good health and CMV-seronegative.

V is TRBV5-6 and J is TRBJ1-2; the D gene is possibly TRBD1 (6 bases). The CDR3 totals 15 residues. V dropped 3 bases and J dropped 5 bases, with 17 bases sitting between them. Germline loops: CDR1 SGHDT, CDR2 YYEEEE. The CDR3 spells CASSYRWGGGYGYTF. As DNA, the CDR3 is TGTGCCAGCAGCTACCGTTGGGGGGGCGGATATGGCTACACCTTC. Filled out from reference TRBV5-6 and TRBJ1-2, the complete variable domain reads DAGVTQSPTHLIKTRGQQVTLRCSPKSGHDTVSWYQQALGQGPQFIFQYYEEEERQRGNFPDRFSGHQFPNYSSELNVNALLLGDSALYLCASSYRWGGGYGYTFGSGTRLTVV.

The chain carries TRBV7-9 and TRBJ2-5; a weak D match, TRBD1 (7 bases). Germline CDR1 and CDR2: SEHNR and FQNEAQ (reference sequence). The length of the CDR3 is 16 residues. Trimming shortened V by 0 bases and J by 4 bases, and 15 bases separated the two germline ends. The CDR3 here is CASSLAAGQLGETQYF. CDR3 in DNA: TGTGCCAGCAGCTTAGCGGCGGGACAGCTAGGAGAGACCCAGTACTTC.

Comment on this clone: The identical CDR3 is also encoded by other nucleotide sequences in the sample. The V call is TRBV20-1, the J call TRBJ2-3, with 8 positions matching TRBD1. Germline CDR1 DFQATT, CDR2 SNEGSKA (reference sequence). Germline trimming cut 6 bases from V and 6 bases from J; bases unmatched to any gene: 2. The CDR3 runs 11 residues. The CDR3 region is CSARTGDTQYF. The CDR3 bases are TGCAGTGCGCGGACAGGGGATACGCAGTATTTT.

The gene calls are TRBV5-4 and TRBJ1-1; 8 nucleotides match TRBD1. The V gene's germline CDR1 is SGHNT and CDR2 YYREEE (reference sequence). This CDR3 has 14 amino acids. With V trimmed by 4 bases and J by 8 bases, 10 bases remained unmatched. CDR3 in DNA: TGTGCCAGCAGCCAGGGACAGGCATGGCGAGAAGCTTTCTTT. This translates into CASSQGQAWREAFF.

The chain combines TRBV9 with TRBJ2-3; 8 nucleotides match TRBD1. This CDR3 spans 15 amino acids. Losses at the gene ends were 7 bases for V and 5 bases for J; bases not matched to a gene: 12. Germline V CDR1 and CDR2: SGDLS, YYNGEE. In DNA, the CDR3 is TGTGCCAGCTCCCGACAGGGGAGGAGTATAGATACGCAGTATTTT. It encodes CASSRQGRSIDTQYF.

The chain is built from TRBV5-1 and TRBJ1-2; the D gene is possibly TRBD1 (6 bases). The CDR3 is made up of 13 amino acids. The V gene lost 3 bases and the J gene lost 5 bases, with 11 bases spanning the gap. From germline, CDR1 is SGHRS and CDR2 YFSETQ. DNA of the CDR3: TGCGCCAGCAGCTCCGGGACAACATATGGCTACACCTTC. Its protein product is CASSSGTTYGYTF.

The genes are TRBV5-5 and TRBJ1-2; TRBD1 matches 7 bases. After removal of 4 bases from V and 3 bases from J, the junction contained 6 bases not matched to a gene. Germline values: CDR1 SGHKS, CDR2 YYEKEE (reference sequence). This CDR3 comprises 14 residues. The CDR3 bases are TGTGCCAGCAGCGCACCGGGACAGTACTATGGCTACACCTTC. Encoded protein: CASSAPGQYYGYTF. Full variable domain (outside the CDR3, taken from reference TRBV5-5 and TRBJ1-2): DAGVTQSPTHLIKTRGQQVTLRCSPISGHKSVSWYQQVLGQGPQFIFQYYEKEERGRGNFPDRFSARQFPNYSSELNVNALLLGDSALYLCASSAPGQYYGYTFGSGTRLTVV.

A single count supports this clone. J is TRBJ1-2 and V is TRBV10-3; the D is unclear. This CDR3 is 12 amino acids long. The V gene lost 6 bases and the J gene lost 9 bases, with 14 bases spanning the gap. Germline V lookup: CDR1 ENHRY, CDR2 SYGVKD. CDR3 nucleotide sequence: TGTGCCATCAGGGACTCCGGAGGTCGCTACACCTTC. It translates to CAIRDSGGRYTF.

The CDR3 sequence is CASSLSVPNYGYTF. CDR3 coding DNA: TGTGCCAGCAGCTTGTCGGTGCCTAACTATGGCTACACCTTC. The V and J genes are TRBV5-6 and TRBJ1-2; the D is unclear. Per germline, CDR1 SGHDT and CDR2 YYEEEE. V dropped 1 base and J dropped 0 bases, with 7 bases sitting between them. The CDR3 contains 14 residues.

The sample holds a few counts of this clone. This chain connects TRBV18 to TRBJ1-4, with D unresolved. Trimming shortened V by 6 bases and J by 6 bases, and 17 bases separated the two germline ends. Germline CDR1 KGHSH, CDR2 LQKENI. CDR3 length equals 15 residues. CDR3: CASSITAGRDEKLFF. CDR3 bases: TGTGCCAGCTCCATAACCGCGGGTAGGGATGAAAAACTGTTTTTT.

J is TRBJ2-5 and V is TRBV18; no clear D gene. The CDR3 has 14 residues. CDR1 is KGHSH, CDR2 LQKENI, per germline. V gave up 0 bases and J gave up 5 bases, with 10 bases separating them. CDR3 protein: CASSPPRSSETQYF. DNA of the CDR3: TGTGCCAGCTCACCACCGAGGTCCAGTGAGACCCAGTACTTC.

The gene calls are TRBV7-6 and TRBJ1-4; the match to TRBD1 covers 8 bases. The CDR3 extends over 17 amino acids. V lost 8 bases and J lost 3; bases outside the gene matches: 14. CDR1 is SGHVS, CDR2 FNYEAQ, per germline. CDR3 sequence: CASRTHPTGVSNEKLFF. CDR3 bases: TGTGCCAGCCGTACTCATCCGACAGGGGTTTCTAATGAAAAACTGTTTTTT. The whole variable domain, filled in from reference TRBV7-6 and TRBJ1-4, reads GAGVSQSPRYKVTKRGQDVALRCDPISGHVSLYWYRQALGQGPEFLTYFNYEAQQDKSGLPNDRFSAERPEGSISTLTIQRTEQRDSAMYRCASRTHPTGVSNEKLFFGSGTQLSVL.

The gene calls are TRBV5-1 and TRBJ2-7, with TRBD1 as a possible D gene (6 bases). Per germline, CDR1 SGHRS and CDR2 YFSETQ. The V end lost 4 bases, the J end lost 6 bases, and 14 bases lay between the germline ends. The CDR3 consists of 13 residues. This CDR3 reads CASSPRTACEQYF. In DNA form, the CDR3 reads TGCGCCAGCAGCCCGAGGACAGCCTGCGAGCAGTACTTC.

The chain uses TRBV4-2 and TRBJ1-2, with D maybe TRBD1 (5 bases). Looked up from germline, CDR1 is LGHNA and CDR2 is YNFKEQ. The ends were cut back, 1 base at V and 5 bases at J, with 14 bases in the middle. This CDR3 is 15 amino acids long. The CDR3 nucleotides read TGTGCCAGCAGCCAAGCTTCAGGGTTAGAGTATGGCTACACCTTC. Its translation: CASSQASGLEYGYTF.

V and J are TRBV6-5 and TRBJ2-7, with 7 positions matching TRBD1. Per germline, CDR1 MNHEY and CDR2 SVGAGI. V lost 9 bases to trimming and J lost 2 bases; unmatched junction nucleotides: 10. The length of the CDR3 is 14 residues. In DNA form, the CDR3 reads TGTGCCAGGAACCGGGACAGTGGAACCTACGAGCAGTACTTC. As protein: CARNRDSGTYEQYF.

The chain has TRBV5-1 and TRBJ2-7; D gene ambiguous. Germline CDR1 is SGHRS and CDR2 is YFSETQ. This CDR3 is 11 amino acids long. V was cut by 4 bases and J by 3 bases, with 5 bases left in between. CDR3 nucleotide sequence: TGCGCCAGCAGCCCGGGCTACGAGCAGTACTTC. It translates to CASSPGYEQYF.

The CDR3 DNA reads TGTGCCAGCAAAGGGGGCGGGAGGGGCTACGAGCAGTACTTC. This sequence encodes CASKGGGRGYEQYF. This chain uses TRBV6-1 with TRBJ2-7; 9 nucleotides align to TRBD2. Trimming cost V 7 bases and J 3 bases; bases outside gene matches: 7. The CDR3 totals 14 residues. The germline CDR1 and CDR2 sequences are MNHNS and SASEGT.

The chain combines TRBV21-1 with TRBJ2-3; the table's D call, TRBD1, has no DNA check behind it. TRBV21-1 is shown as a pseudogene. The CDR3 sequence is 14 residues long. CDR3 residues: CASSKQGSLDTQYF. CDR3 nucleotides: TGTGCCAGCAGCAAACAGGGTAGTCTAGATACGCAGTATTTT.

CDR3 residues: CASSRRGRDTEAFF. The CDR3 coding sequence is TGCGCCAGCAGCCGTAGGGGGCGCGACACTGAAGCTTTCTTT. The chain employs TRBV5-1 and TRBJ1-1; 7 bases agree with TRBD1. V was clipped by 4 bases and J by 3 bases; unmatched bases: 6. The CDR3 spans 14 residues. The germline V gene has CDR1 SGHRS and CDR2 YFSETQ.

The genes are TRBV7-8 and TRBJ2-7; no clear D. V shed 5 bases and J shed 3 bases, with 5 bases lying between them. Per germline, CDR1 SGHVS and CDR2 FQNEAQ. This CDR3 region has 11 residues. CDR3 nucleotide sequence: TGTGCCAGCAGCCCCCACTACGAGCAGTACTTC. Translation: CASSPHYEQYF.

The chain uses TRBV5-1 and TRBJ2-2; TRBD1 might be the D (5 bases). The CDR3 consists of 13 residues. V was shortened by 5 bases and J by 6 bases, with 11 bases between the two germline ends. Looked up from germline, CDR1 is SGHRS and CDR2 is YFSETQ. The CDR3 coding sequence is TGCGCCAGCAGGGTCGAAGGGGCCGGGGAGCTGTTTTTT. It specifies CASRVEGAGELFF.

This chain connects TRBV12-5 to TRBJ1-5, with D uncertain. In germline, CDR1 is LGHNT, CDR2 FRNRAP. This CDR3 is built from 13 residues. V shed 6 bases and J shed 0 bases, with 6 bases lying between them. CDR3 in DNA: TGTGCTAGTGGCCTGTATAGCAATCAGCCCCAGCATTTT. This sequence encodes CASGLYSNQPQHF.

The chain recombines TRBV11-2 with TRBJ2-5; 7 bases fit TRBD1. From germline, CDR1 is SGHAT and CDR2 FQNNGV. The CDR3 has 13 residues. J lost 5 bases, V lost 4 bases, and 4 bases had no gene match. The CDR3 DNA reads TGTGCCAGCAGCTCCCTGACAGGGGAGACCCAGTACTTC. Amino acid sequence: CASSSLTGETQYF.

This chain joins TRBV2 and TRBJ2-6, with D tentatively TRBD2 (6 bases). Germline V gene sequence: CDR1 SNHLY, CDR2 FYNNEI. Trimming pared 6 bases from V and 1 base from J, leaving 7 bases between. CDR3 length: 14 residues. CDR3 residues: CASRRESGANVLTF. CDR3 DNA: TGTGCCAGCAGGCGGGAATCTGGGGCCAACGTCCTGACTTTC. The whole variable domain, remainder taken from reference TRBV2 and TRBJ2-6, is EPEVTQTPSHQVTQMGQEVILRCVPISNHLYFYWYRQILGQKVEFLVSFYNNEISEKSEIFDDQFSVERPDGSNFTLKIRSTKLEDSAMYFCASRRESGANVLTFGAGSRLTVL.

The chain recombines TRBV6-5 with TRBJ2-2; D uncertain. Germline V gene data show CDR1 as MNHEY and CDR2 as SVGAGI. V was pared by 5 bases and J by 7 bases, with 11 bases between. The CDR3 covers 13 residues. The CDR3 sequence: CASSGLRDGELFF. For the CDR3, the DNA is TGTGCCAGCAGTGGGCTGCGTGACGGGGAGCTGTTTTTT.

The chain uses TRBV28 and TRBJ1-5, with D tentatively TRBD1 (6 bases). Germline lookup yields CDR1 MDHEN and CDR2 SYDVKM. This CDR3 is 14 amino acids long. V shed 2 bases and J shed 4 bases, with 9 bases lying between them. CDR3 residues: CASSLGGWNQPQHF. CDR3 nucleotides: TGTGCCAGCAGTTTAGGGGGCTGGAATCAGCCCCAGCATTTT.

In its sample, this clone ranks as medium-sized. The V and J genes are TRBV5-1 and TRBJ2-1; no definite D call. The CDR3 sequence is 13 residues long. Trimming pared 0 bases from V and 9 bases from J, leaving 10 bases between. Germline V gene data show CDR1 as SGHRS and CDR2 as YFSETQ. CDR3 protein: CASSLGKVLEQFF. Here the CDR3 DNA reads TGCGCCAGCAGCTTGGGAAAAGTACTTGAGCAGTTCTTC.

V usage is TRBV6-4 and J usage is TRBJ1-2; the D gene is possibly TRBD1 (5 bases). Per germline, CDR1 MRHNA and CDR2 SNTAGT. The CDR3 covers 14 residues. V was clipped by 2 bases and J by 4 bases, with 11 bases between them. The CDR3 spells CASSDKPGGYGYTF. The CDR3 nucleotides are TGTGCCAGCAGTGACAAGCCCGGGGGCTATGGCTACACCTTC.

The V gene is TRBV5-1, the J gene TRBJ2-1; D perhaps matches TRBD2 (5 bases). The germline V and J ends were trimmed by 2 bases and 7 bases, with 13 bases remaining between them. The length of the CDR3 is 14 residues. Germline V gene sequence: CDR1 SGHRS, CDR2 YFSETQ. CDR3 bases: TGCGCCAGCAGCTTAGAACTCTCGGGGAATGAGCAGTTCTTC. It yields the protein CASSLELSGNEQFF.

This clone was counted between two and nine times. The chain carries TRBV18 and TRBJ2-6; D gene unclear. There are 15 residues in the CDR3. Germline-derived CDR1 and CDR2 are KGHSH and LQKENI. The V end was cut by 6 bases, the J end by 0 bases, with 9 bases between. The CDR3 sequence is CASSPSFSGANVLTF. The CDR3 coding sequence is TGTGCCAGCTCCCCAAGCTTCTCTGGGGCCAACGTCCTGACTTTC. Based on the CDR3 plus reference TRBV18 and TRBJ2-6, the full variable domain is NAGVMQNPRHLVRRRGQEARLRCSPMKGHSHVYWYRQLPEEGLKFMVYLQKENIIDESGMPKERFSAEFPKEGPSILRIQQVVRGDSAAYFCASSPSFSGANVLTFGAGSRLTVL.